The source of this T cell receptor (beta chain) is a study of blood T cells in healthy people across ages. Overall study findings and caveats: Roughly linear declines in TCR beta diversity per million T cells occurred with age.

Worth noting for this clonotype: As yet, its antigen is unknown.

V was pared by 5 bases and J by 8 bases, with 13 bases between. The CDR3 has 13 amino acids. Combining a sample-barcoded 5' primer with a J-beta primer mix, a second PCR ran for roughly 7 to 12 cycles. MiXCR, run by TCRdb on the 5' RACE reads, gives a single entry per CDR3 protein. Among just over 800,000 distinct CDR3 sequences listed, around 68% were seen once. Donors were systemically healthy Caucasian individuals from Russia aged about 6 to 95 years. The sequenced sample was blood. The TCR comes from a man aged 30 to 45 in good health. The chain combines TRBV12-3 or TRBV12-4 with TRBJ2-4; no definite D call. CDR3 sequence: CASSVRPKDIQYF. The DNA of the CDR3 is TGTGCCAGCAGTGTAAGGCCAAAGGACATTCAGTACTTC.